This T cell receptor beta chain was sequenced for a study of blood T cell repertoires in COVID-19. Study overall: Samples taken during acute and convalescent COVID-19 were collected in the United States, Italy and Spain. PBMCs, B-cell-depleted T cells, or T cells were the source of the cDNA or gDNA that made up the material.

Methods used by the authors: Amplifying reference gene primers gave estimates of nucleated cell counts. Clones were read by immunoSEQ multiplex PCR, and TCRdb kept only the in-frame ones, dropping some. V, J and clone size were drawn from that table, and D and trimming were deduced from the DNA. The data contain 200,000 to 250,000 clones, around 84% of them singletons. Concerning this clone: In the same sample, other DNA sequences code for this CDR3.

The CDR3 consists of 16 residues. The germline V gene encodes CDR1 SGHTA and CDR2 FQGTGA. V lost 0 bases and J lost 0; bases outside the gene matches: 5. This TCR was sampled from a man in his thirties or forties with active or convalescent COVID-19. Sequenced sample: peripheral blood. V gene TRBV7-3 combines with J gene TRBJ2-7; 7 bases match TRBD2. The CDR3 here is CASSLTGPGGSYEQYF. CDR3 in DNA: TGTGCCAGCAGCTTAACGGGTCCGGGGGGCTCCTACGAGCAGTACTTC.